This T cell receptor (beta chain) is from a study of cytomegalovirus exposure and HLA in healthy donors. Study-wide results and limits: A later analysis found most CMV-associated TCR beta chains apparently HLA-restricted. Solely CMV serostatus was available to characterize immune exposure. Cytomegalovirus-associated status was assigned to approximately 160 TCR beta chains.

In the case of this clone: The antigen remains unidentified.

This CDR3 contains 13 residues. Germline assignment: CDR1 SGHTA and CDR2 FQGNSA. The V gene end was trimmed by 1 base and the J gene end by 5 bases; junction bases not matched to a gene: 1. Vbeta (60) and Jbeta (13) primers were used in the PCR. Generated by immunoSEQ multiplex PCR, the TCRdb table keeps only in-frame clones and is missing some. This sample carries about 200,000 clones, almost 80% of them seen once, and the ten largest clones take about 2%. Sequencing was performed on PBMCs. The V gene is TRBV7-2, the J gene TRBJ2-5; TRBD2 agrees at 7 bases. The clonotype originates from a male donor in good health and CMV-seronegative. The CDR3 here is CASSLGGSETQYF. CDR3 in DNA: TGTGCCAGCAGCTTAGGCGGGAGTGAGACCCAGTACTTC.